This TCR beta chain derives from a study of T cell changes during pregnancy in multiple sclerosis. Clones were sequenced by immunoSEQ multiplex PCR, and TCRdb holds only the in-frame ones, with some missing. The sample has under 65,000 clones; 93% are singletons. The CDR3 spans 15 residues. CDR1 SGHRS and CDR2 YFSETQ come from the germline V gene. V was cut by 1 base and J by 1 base, with 10 bases left in between. The sequence derives from a female donor with multiple sclerosis, enrolled in a pregnancy study. The genes are TRBV5-1 and TRBJ2-3; weak D call: TRBD2 (5 bases). The specimen was CD8+ T cells from peripheral blood mononuclear cells, collected in the third trimester of pregnancy. Here the CDR3 DNA reads TGCGCCAGCAGCTTGAGGCTAGCCGGCACAGATACGCAGTATTTT. It yields the protein CASSLRLAGTDTQYF.